The 24 T cell receptor beta chains given below trace back to one sample, sequenced in a study of T cell responses to AZD1222 COVID-19 vaccine. This table comes from immunoSEQ multiplex PCR, and its TCRdb copy is limited to in-frame clones, with some not included. The profile shows 100,000 to 150,000 clones, roughly 91% of them singletons. The sequencing here drew on peripheral blood, taken on day 0 of MenACWY control vaccination. These receptors were taken from an adult in good health.

The chain carries TRBV9 and TRBJ2-7; TRBD1 or TRBD2 may be the D gene (5 bases each). Trimming removed 0 bases at V and 2 bases at J, with 9 bases between. The CDR3 has 14 residues. Germline V gene sequence: CDR1 SGDLS, CDR2 YYNGEE. The CDR3 reads CASSVAGTAYEQYF. The CDR3, as DNA: TGTGCCAGCAGCGTAGCGGGGACCGCCTACGAGCAGTACTTC.

This clone was observed a single time. This chain links TRBV28 with TRBJ1-1, with TRBD1 matching over 9 bases. The CDR3 length is 14 residues. With V trimmed by 5 bases and J by 5 bases, 6 bases remained unmatched. Germline lookup yields CDR1 MDHEN and CDR2 SYDVKM. The CDR3, as DNA: TGTGCCAGCAGTCCCGGGACAGGGCGGACTGAAGCTTTCTTT. Encoded protein: CASSPGTGRTEAFF.

The chain has TRBV11-3 and TRBJ2-6; D possibly corresponds to TRBD2 (5 bases). CDR3 length equals 16 residues. With 1 base removed from V and 1 base from J, the gap between germline ends came to 8 bases. Looked up from germline, CDR1 is SGHNT and CDR2 is YENEEA. The CDR3: CASSLVSGSGANVLTF. The DNA for the CDR3 is TGTGCCAGCAGCTTAGTATCGGGGTCTGGGGCCAACGTCCTGACTTTC. Full variable domain (rest looked up from reference TRBV11-3 and TRBJ2-6): EAGVVQSPRYKIIEKKQPVAFWCNPISGHNTLYWYLQNLGQGPELLIRYENEEAVDDSQLPKDRFSAERLKGVDSTLKIQPAELGDSAVYLCASSLVSGSGANVLTFGAGSRLTVL.

The chain is built from TRBV27 and TRBJ2-3; perhaps TRBD1 as D (6 bases). Germline V gene data show CDR1 as MNHEY and CDR2 as SMNVEV (reference sequence). V was cut by 6 bases and J by 2 bases, with 21 bases left in between. The CDR3 is 17 amino acids. This CDR3 reads CASRPRTDSFLTDTQYF. The CDR3, as DNA: TGTGCCAGCAGGCCCCGGACAGATTCATTTCTCACAGATACGCAGTATTTT.

This chain links TRBV10-3 with TRBJ2-7, with 14 bases lining up with TRBD2. CDR3 length: 15 residues. Trimming cost V 10 bases and J 5 bases; bases outside gene matches: 10. Germline loops: CDR1 ENHRY, CDR2 SYGVKD. CDR3 nucleotides: TGTGCCACACATGGGACTAGCGGGAGATCTAACGAGCAGTACTTC. This sequence encodes CATHGTSGRSNEQYF.

The rearrangement joins TRBV6-5 to TRBJ1-5; D remains ambiguous. V lost 6 bases to trimming and J lost 0 bases, with 9 bases between them. CDR1 is MNHEY and CDR2 is SVGAGI in the germline V gene. This CDR3 comprises 14 residues. The CDR3 nucleotides read TGTGCCAGCAGCCCAAGGAGTAGCAATCAGCCCCAGCATTTT. This translates into CASSPRSSNQPQHF.

The rearrangement uses TRBV19 and TRBJ1-2; D is possibly TRBD1 (5 bases). The V gene lost 6 bases and the J gene lost 4 bases, with 24 bases spanning the gap. Germline CDR1 and CDR2: LNHDA and SQIVND (reference sequence). The CDR3 totals 17 residues. The CDR3 coding sequence is TGTGCCAGTAGGGAAACCGGGACTAGCGTCAACGGCTATGGCTACACCTTC. Its translation is CASRETGTSVNGYGYTF. Variable domain in full (rest from reference TRBV19 and TRBJ1-2): DGGITQSPKYLFRKEGQNVTLSCEQNLNHDAMYWYRQDPGQGLRLIYYSQIVNDFQKGDIAEGYSVSREKKESFPLTVTSAQKNPTAFYLCASRETGTSVNGYGYTFGSGTRLTVV.

This chain links TRBV7-9 with TRBJ2-1; 12 positions agree with TRBD2. Germline values: CDR1 SEHNR, CDR2 FQNEAQ (reference sequence). The CDR3 is 15 residues long. V was clipped by 5 bases and J by 3 bases; unmatched bases: 2. This chain's CDR3 is CASSATSGSYNEQFF. For the CDR3, the DNA is TGTGCCAGCAGCGCGACTAGCGGGAGCTACAATGAGCAGTTCTTC.

J is TRBJ1-5 and V is TRBV27; D gene uncertain. V was trimmed by 1 base and J by 4 bases, leaving 5 bases between them. The V gene's germline CDR1 is MNHEY and CDR2 SMNVEV (reference sequence). The CDR3 sequence is 13 residues long. This CDR3 reads CASSLYINQPQHF. The CDR3 DNA is TGTGCCAGCAGTTTATACATTAATCAGCCCCAGCATTTT.

This chain joins TRBV5-1 and TRBJ1-1; D is perhaps TRBD1 (5 bases). Deletions cut 4 bases from V and 4 bases from J, with 14 bases between. This CDR3 has 14 residues. Germline-derived CDR1 and CDR2 are SGHRS and YFSETQ. The DNA of the CDR3 is TGCGCCAGCAGCCGGAACAGGTTACCCACTGAAGCTTTCTTT. It encodes CASSRNRLPTEAFF.

This clone was found many times. The rearrangement links TRBV6-5 to TRBJ2-7; the D gene is possibly TRBD2 (6 bases). V was shortened by 7 bases and J by 0 bases, with 10 bases between the two germline ends. The CDR3 covers 13 residues. Per germline, CDR1 MNHEY and CDR2 SVGAGI. CDR3 protein: CASTPGLSYEQYF. CDR3 DNA sequence: TGTGCCAGCACCCCGGGACTCTCCTACGAGCAGTACTTC.

This chain links TRBV10-2 with TRBJ2-7; 7 nucleotides align to TRBD2. Trimming removed 3 bases from V and 4 bases from J; junction bases left unmatched: 6. CDR1 WSHSY and CDR2 SAAADI come from the germline V gene. This CDR3 is 14 amino acids long. The CDR3 coding sequence is TGCGCCAGCAGTGAAGTAGCGGGTGCGTACGAGCAGTACTTC. This codes for CASSEVAGAYEQYF.

The V call is TRBV6-5, the J call TRBJ2-5, with 14 bases matching TRBD2. The germline gives CDR1 MNHEY, CDR2 SVGAGI. The junction had 4 bases not matched to a gene; V was cut back by 6 bases and J by 4 bases. This CDR3 contains 15 residues. The CDR3 nucleotides read TGTGCCAGCAGGGGGACTAGCGGGAGTGCAGAGACCCAGTACTTC. This gives the protein CASRGTSGSAETQYF.

The J gene is TRBJ1-2, the V gene TRBV6-4; no clear D. The germline V gene encodes CDR1 MRHNA and CDR2 SNTAGT. Trimming stripped 1 base from V and 2 bases from J, with 17 bases between. The CDR3 consists of 17 residues. The CDR3 reads CASSDFFTPGRNYGYTF. CDR3 nucleotide sequence: TGTGCCAGCAGTGACTTCTTTACTCCTGGCAGGAACTATGGCTACACCTTC.

This chain uses TRBV3-1 (or the pseudogene TRBV3-2) with TRBJ2-2; D is uncertain. The length of the CDR3 is 13 residues. Trimming left V 2 bases short and J 6 bases short, with 7 bases between. CDR1 and CDR2 from the germline V gene are LGHDT and YNNKEL (reference sequence). CDR3 protein: CASSQINAGELFF. The CDR3 region has the DNA TGTGCCAGCAGCCAAATAAACGCCGGGGAGCTGTTTTTT.

CDR3 residues: CASSIDRRNEKLFF. The CDR3 coding sequence is TGTGCCAGTAGTATCGACAGAAGGAATGAAAAACTGTTTTTT. The chain combines TRBV19 with TRBJ1-4; D possibly corresponds to TRBD1 (5 bases). V lost 3 bases, J lost 5 bases, and 10 bases lay in between. The germline CDR1 and CDR2 sequences are LNHDA and SQIVND (reference sequence). The CDR3 extends over 14 amino acids.

This clone came up once. This sequence joins TRBV7-9 and TRBJ2-1, with D hard to call. V gave up 5 bases and J gave up 7 bases, with 15 bases separating them. This CDR3 spans 14 amino acids. Germline CDR1 reads SEHNR; CDR2 reads FQNEAQ (reference sequence). CDR3 sequence reads: CASSLPHSPNEQFF. The CDR3 bases are TGTGCCAGCAGCCTTCCCCACTCTCCTAATGAGCAGTTCTTC.

The chain uses TRBV24-1 and TRBJ2-1, with 9 positions matching TRBD1. The ends lost 6 bases at V and 3 bases at J; junction bases unmatched: 5. Per the germline V gene, CDR1 is KGHDR and CDR2 is SFDVKD. The CDR3 is 15 residues long. In DNA form, the CDR3 reads TGTGCCACCAGTTTGGGACAGGGAAACTACAATGAGCAGTTCTTC. Its protein is CATSLGQGNYNEQFF.

This clone has just one count. The V gene is TRBV30, the J gene TRBJ1-1; D is unresolved. CDR3 length: 12 residues. CDR1 and CDR2 from the germline V gene are GTSNPN and SVGIG (reference sequence). The V end was cut by 3 bases, the J end by 6 bases, with 11 bases between. The CDR3 sequence is CAWSPAGAEAFF. CDR3 in DNA: TGTGCCTGGAGCCCCGCGGGAGCTGAAGCTTTCTTT.

The rearrangement links TRBV6-6 to TRBJ1-2; the D gene is possibly TRBD1 (5 bases). This CDR3 comprises 16 residues. The V end lost 0 bases, the J end lost 3 bases, and 14 bases lay between the germline ends. CDR1 is MNHNY and CDR2 is SVGAGI in the germline V gene (reference sequence). The CDR3 loop is CASSYSISDIHYGYTF. As DNA, the CDR3 is TGTGCCAGCAGTTACTCGATTTCGGACATCCACTATGGCTACACCTTC.

The chain employs TRBV7-6 and TRBJ2-2; D might be TRBD2 (6 bases). The germline V and J ends were trimmed by 5 bases and 1 base, with 14 bases remaining between them. This CDR3 region has 16 residues. Germline values: CDR1 SGHVS, CDR2 FNYEAQ. The CDR3 reads CASSPYSGLNTGELFF. Here the CDR3 DNA reads TGTGCCAGCAGCCCCTATTCGGGACTGAACACCGGGGAGCTGTTTTTT.

The V and J genes are TRBV6-5 and TRBJ1-1; 8 bases are a match to TRBD1. Germline values: CDR1 MNHEY, CDR2 SVGAGI. CDR3 length equals 15 residues. Trimming at V came to 3 bases and at J to 5 bases, leaving 8 bases not matched to a gene. The CDR3 spells CASSYTTGGQTEAFF. The CDR3 nucleotides are TGTGCCAGCAGTTATACAACAGGGGGTCAAACTGAAGCTTTCTTT.

The rearrangement links TRBV6-5 to TRBJ2-3; tentative D call: TRBD1 (6 bases). V shed 2 bases and J shed 5 bases, with 14 bases lying between them. In germline, CDR1 is MNHEY, CDR2 SVGAGI. This CDR3 region has 15 residues. Here the CDR3 reads CASSYGGQGIDTQYF. The CDR3 DNA reads as TGTGCCAGCAGTTACGGCGGGCAGGGGATAGATACGCAGTATTTT.

The chain has TRBV5-6 and TRBJ1-4; TRBD1 agrees at 9 bases. This CDR3 has 16 residues. Germline V gene lookup returns CDR1 SGHDT and CDR2 YYEEEE. Losses at the gene ends were 1 base for V and 8 bases for J; bases not matched to a gene: 9. DNA of the CDR3: TGTGCCAGCAGCTTGTCGCGGGACAGGGTTTCGGAAAAACTGTTTTTT. Its translation: CASSLSRDRVSEKLFF.